Shown below are 29 T cell receptor beta chains from a single sample sequenced in a study of cytomegalovirus exposure and HLA in healthy donors. Both 60 Vbeta primers and 13 Jbeta primers went into the PCR. Generated by immunoSEQ multiplex PCR, the TCRdb table keeps only in-frame clones and is missing some. The table has about 70,000 clones, 70% to 80% seen once. The material sequenced was PBMCs. The receptor source for this set is a girl between 10 and 17 years old in good health and CMV-seropositive.

V gene TRBV5-4 combines with J gene TRBJ2-7; D unclear. In germline, CDR1 is SGHNT, CDR2 YYREEE (reference sequence). The CDR3 spans 15 residues. V was trimmed by 3 bases and J by 0 bases, leaving 13 bases between them. CDR3 DNA sequence: TGTGCCAGCAGCTCGGCCGCGAGGAGCTCCTACGAGCAGTACTTC. It codes for CASSSAARSSYEQYF.

The chain links TRBV28 to TRBJ2-2; TRBD1 agrees at 7 bases. V was pared by 6 bases and J by 1 base, with 8 bases of the junction left unmatched. The germline CDR1 and CDR2 sequences are MDHEN and SYDVKM. The CDR3 runs 16 residues. CDR3 DNA sequence: TGTGCCAGCAGAACCCCGGACAGGAGGAACACCGGGGAGCTGTTTTTT. Translated: CASRTPDRRNTGELFF.

The chain carries TRBV11-2 and TRBJ2-7; 9 nucleotides align to TRBD2. Germline V lookup: CDR1 SGHAT, CDR2 FQNNGV. J lost 4 bases, V lost 7 bases, and 8 bases had no gene match. There are 14 residues in the CDR3. This CDR3 reads CASTAFAGGYEQYF. In nucleotides, the CDR3 is TGTGCCAGCACCGCCTTTGCGGGAGGGTACGAGCAGTACTTC. Based on the CDR3 plus reference TRBV11-2 and TRBJ2-7, the full variable domain is EAGVAQSPRYKIIEKRQSVAFWCNPISGHATLYWYQQILGQGPKLLIQFQNNGVVDDSQLPKDRFSAERLKGVDSTLKIQPAKLEDSAVYLCASTAFAGGYEQYFGPGTRLTVT.

The V and J genes are TRBV29-1 and TRBJ2-1, with D hard to call. Looked up from germline, CDR1 is SQVTM and CDR2 is ANQGSEA. The CDR3 extends over 10 amino acids. V was trimmed by 3 bases and J by 15 bases, leaving 12 bases between them. The CDR3 region is CSVEGPGMFF. Written as DNA, the CDR3 is TGCAGCGTTGAGGGCCCAGGCATGTTCTTC.

The chain couples TRBV14 to TRBJ2-2; 7 positions agree with TRBD1. CDR3 size: 14 residues. After removal of 0 bases from V and 8 bases from J, the junction contained 3 bases not matched to a gene. Per the germline V gene, CDR1 is SGHDN and CDR2 is FVKESK. CDR3 DNA sequence: TGTGCCAGCAGCCAAGACAGGGGGATTGGGGAGCTGTTTTTT. Translation gives CASSQDRGIGELFF. Together with reference TRBV14 and TRBJ2-2, the CDR3 gives the full variable domain: EAGVTQFPSHSVIEKGQTVTLRCDPISGHDNLYWYRRVMGKEIKFLLHFVKESKQDESGMPNNRFLAERTGGTYSTLKVQPAELEDSGVYFCASSQDRGIGELFFGEGSRLTVL.

The chain carries TRBV7-2 and TRBJ2-1; tentative D call: TRBD1 (6 bases). The CDR3 runs 14 residues. Germline V gene lookup returns CDR1 SGHTA and CDR2 FQGNSA. With 2 bases removed from V and 6 bases from J, the gap between germline ends came to 11 bases. CDR3 loop: CASSLNRVGNEQFF. In DNA form, the CDR3 reads TGTGCCAGCAGCTTAAACAGGGTGGGCAATGAGCAGTTCTTC.

In DNA form, the CDR3 reads TGTGCCAGCAATGGACAGGGGGCCACCGGGGAGCTGTTTTTT. It encodes CASNGQGATGELFF. The rearrangement joins TRBV2 to TRBJ2-2; 11 nucleotides align to TRBD1. J was trimmed by 4 bases and V by 7 bases; bases with no gene match: 2. The germline V gene has CDR1 SNHLY and CDR2 FYNNEI. CDR3 size: 14 residues.

This clone was counted between two and nine times. This chain links TRBV19 with TRBJ2-6; D is unresolved. This CDR3 contains 14 residues. V gave up 5 bases and J gave up 2 bases, with 7 bases separating them. Germline V gene lookup returns CDR1 LNHDA and CDR2 SQIVND (reference sequence). CDR3 nucleotide sequence: TGTGCCAGTAGTTATTCTGCTGGGGCCAACGTCCTGACTTTC. This codes for CASSYSAGANVLTF. Together with reference TRBV19 and TRBJ2-6, the CDR3 gives the full variable domain: DGGITQSPKYLFRKEGQNVTLSCEQNLNHDAMYWYRQDPGQGLRLIYYSQIVNDFQKGDIAEGYSVSREKKESFPLTVTSAQKNPTAFYLCASSYSAGANVLTFGAGSRLTVL.

This clone was seen a handful of times. This chain joins TRBV20-1 and TRBJ2-7; D is unresolved. This CDR3 has 11 amino acids. V lost 0 bases and J 2 bases, leaving 2 bases between the germline ends. Germline CDR1 reads DFQATT; CDR2 reads SNEGSKA (reference sequence). The CDR3 sequence: CSARDTYEQYF. The CDR3 nucleotides are TGCAGTGCTAGAGATACCTACGAGCAGTACTTC.

This chain connects TRBV4-2 to TRBJ2-7; 8 nucleotides line up with TRBD2. The CDR3 is 15 amino acids. Germline CDR1 reads LGHNA; CDR2 reads YNFKEQ. Losses at the gene ends were 2 bases for V and 6 bases for J; bases not matched to a gene: 9. Here the CDR3 DNA reads TGTGCCAGCAGCCAAATAGGGACTAGATCTAGCGAGCAGTACTTC. Translated: CASSQIGTRSSEQYF.

The chain recombines TRBV14 with TRBJ2-5; D is possibly TRBD1 (5 bases). CDR1 and CDR2 from the germline V gene are SGHDN and FVKESK. Trimming stripped 0 bases from V and 2 bases from J, with 13 bases between. The CDR3 sequence is 16 residues long. CDR3 sequence (DNA): TGTGCCAGCAGCCAAGATTCCCGGACACCTCAAGAGACCCAGTACTTC. It encodes CASSQDSRTPQETQYF.

By sample share, this clone is medium-sized. This chain links TRBV6-1 with TRBJ1-5; possible D gene TRBD1, 6 bases. V shed 3 bases and J shed 2 bases, with 14 bases lying between them. There are 16 residues in the CDR3. Germline V gene sequence: CDR1 MNHNS, CDR2 SASEGT. The CDR3 region has the DNA TGTGCCAGCAGTGATCTTGTCAGGGGTGGCAATCAGCCCCAGCATTTT. Translating gives CASSDLVRGGNQPQHF.

The chain uses TRBV4-1 and TRBJ2-5; TRBD1 agrees at 7 bases. The V and J ends lost 0 bases and 5 bases, in that order; junction bases with no gene match: 15. Germline V gene sequence: CDR1 MGHRA, CDR2 YSYEKL. CDR3 size: 18 residues. CDR3 in amino acids: CASSQEWTVADRVETQYF. CDR3 nucleotides: TGCGCCAGCAGCCAAGAATGGACTGTTGCCGACAGGGTGGAGACCCAGTACTTC.

V is TRBV27 and J is TRBJ1-5; D is undetermined. Per the germline V gene, CDR1 is MNHEY and CDR2 is SMNVEV (reference sequence). The V gene lost 4 bases and the J gene lost 4 bases, with 8 bases spanning the gap. The CDR3 is 13 residues long. Written as DNA, the CDR3 is TGTGCCAGCAGTTATGGGAGTAATCAGCCCCAGCATTTT. Protein product: CASSYGSNQPQHF.

V gene TRBV25-1 combines with J gene TRBJ2-1; 9 bases line up with TRBD1. The CDR3 sequence is 18 residues long. Germline assignment: CDR1 MGHDK and CDR2 SYGVNS. V was pared by 6 bases and J by 9 bases, with 21 bases of the junction left unmatched. CDR3 protein: CASSFLLSGTGSGGEQFF. The CDR3 DNA reads as TGTGCCAGCAGCTTCCTTTTATCCGGGACAGGGTCTGGGGGTGAGCAGTTCTTC.

The rearrangement links TRBV9 to TRBJ2-5, with a possible D match to TRBD2 (6 bases). The CDR3 covers 17 residues. Germline assignment: CDR1 SGDLS and CDR2 YYNGEE. V was clipped by 0 bases and J by 0 bases, with 15 bases between them. This CDR3 reads CASSVAPAGTYQETQYF. In DNA, the CDR3 is TGTGCCAGCAGCGTAGCTCCAGCGGGCACGTACCAAGAGACCCAGTACTTC.

The chain employs TRBV7-9 and TRBJ2-5, with 11 positions matching TRBD1. The length of the CDR3 is 15 residues. V trimming: 6 bases; J trimming: 4 bases; junction bases outside the gene matches: 7. Per germline, CDR1 SEHNR and CDR2 FQNEAQ (reference sequence). The CDR3 is CASRPDRGRGETQYF. The CDR3 DNA is TGTGCCAGCAGACCGGACAGGGGGCGGGGAGAGACCCAGTACTTC.

V gene TRBV6-1 combines with J gene TRBJ1-2; 11 positions match TRBD1. This CDR3 region has 13 residues. Trimming at V came to 5 bases and at J to 6 bases, leaving 2 bases not matched to a gene. Germline loops: CDR1 MNHNS, CDR2 SASEGT. CDR3 region: CASSRTGGDGYTF. In DNA, the CDR3 is TGTGCCAGCAGTCGGACAGGGGGCGATGGCTACACCTTC.

The chain couples TRBV6-1 to TRBJ1-1; 7 nucleotides match TRBD1. The CDR3 extends over 15 amino acids. Germline V gene sequence: CDR1 MNHNS, CDR2 SASEGT. Trimming removed 4 bases from V and 2 bases from J; junction bases left unmatched: 7. The CDR3 region has the DNA TGTGCCAGCAGTGCCGGGACAGCGATTAACACTGAAGCTTTCTTT. Protein: CASSAGTAINTEAFF.

This clone was observed once. This chain joins TRBV10-3 and TRBJ2-5; 9 positions agree with TRBD2. Germline V gene data show CDR1 as ENHRY and CDR2 as SYGVKD. The CDR3 is 15 residues long. V gave up 2 bases and J gave up 2 bases; unmatched junction bases: 3. DNA for the CDR3: TGTGCCATCAGTGAGGTAGCGGGGGCGCAAGAGACCCAGTACTTC. Amino acid sequence: CAISEVAGAQETQYF.

In this sample, this clone turned up a few times. This rearrangement joins TRBV15 to TRBJ2-6; TRBD1 matches at 7 bases. Germline V lookup: CDR1 LNHNV, CDR2 YYDKDF (reference sequence). Trimming cost V 5 bases and J 5 bases; bases outside gene matches: 9. The length of the CDR3 is 16 residues. The CDR3 sequence: CATSAHTGERANVLTF. The CDR3 DNA is TGTGCCACCAGCGCACACACAGGGGAACGGGCCAACGTCCTGACTTTC.

The chain links TRBV30 to TRBJ2-7; TRBD2 matches 8 bases. The assigned J gene may be wrong: the sequence end matches TRBJ2-1 better. The germline CDR1 and CDR2 sequences are GTSNPN and SVGIG (reference sequence). CDR3 length: 17 residues. The CDR3 here is CAWSEGGRGGRINEQFF. The CDR3 nucleotides are TGTGCCTGGAGCGAAGGTGGTAGGGGCGGGAGGATCAATGAGCAGTTCTTC.

This clone appeared a single time. The chain combines TRBV9 with TRBJ1-2; D gene unclear. The CDR3 has 12 residues. Germline CDR1 is SGDLS and CDR2 is YYNGEE. V gave up 4 bases and J gave up 9 bases, with 13 bases separating them. The CDR3 DNA reads as TGTGCCAGCAGCCCCCCCGCGGGTCGCTACACCTTC. Its protein product is CASSPPAGRYTF.

The chain couples TRBV27 to TRBJ1-2; 7 nucleotides agree with TRBD1. The trim removed 3 bases at V and 8 bases at J, leaving 6 bases unmatched. Germline CDR1 reads MNHEY; CDR2 reads SMNVEV (reference sequence). This CDR3 is 13 amino acids long. CDR3 residues: CASSFDREGGYTF. The CDR3 bases are TGTGCCAGCAGTTTTGACAGGGAAGGAGGCTACACCTTC.

The chain has TRBV7-6 and TRBJ2-3; possibly TRBD1 for D (6 bases). V lost 5 bases and J lost 1, with 16 bases in between. CDR3 length: 16 residues. Germline values: CDR1 SGHVS, CDR2 FNYEAQ. The chain's CDR3 is CASSQDQGPRTDTQYF. The DNA of the CDR3 is TGTGCCAGCAGCCAGGACCAGGGGCCTCGCACAGATACGCAGTATTTT.

The chain employs TRBV28 and TRBJ2-2, with a possible D match to TRBD1 (5 bases). Trimming took 7 bases from V and 6 from J, leaving 15 bases between them. CDR1 and CDR2 (germline): MDHEN, SYDVKM. The CDR3 loop spans 14 amino acids. CDR3 in amino acids: CASMQGGFAGELFF. For the CDR3, the DNA is TGTGCCAGCATGCAGGGCGGTTTTGCCGGGGAGCTGTTTTTT.

This clone occurred a few times. The chain joins TRBV6-1 to TRBJ1-2; 9 nucleotides match TRBD1. This CDR3 has 15 amino acids. Germline loops: CDR1 MNHNS, CDR2 SASEGT. Trimming at V came to 4 bases and at J to 1 base, leaving 4 bases not matched to a gene. The CDR3 sequence: CASSGGDRDNYGYTF. The CDR3 DNA follows: TGTGCCAGCAGTGGGGGGGACAGGGATAACTATGGCTACACCTTC.

The V and J genes are TRBV25-1 and TRBJ2-1; D may be TRBD1 (6 bases). The V end was cut by 11 bases, the J end by 5 bases, with 13 bases between. Germline V gene sequence: CDR1 MGHDK, CDR2 SYGVNS. The CDR3 spans 12 residues. CDR3 loop: CASSTGNNEQFF. The CDR3 bases are TGTGCCTCCTCGACAGGAAACAATGAGCAGTTCTTC.

V gene TRBV20-1 combines with J gene TRBJ2-2; D remains ambiguous. The CDR3 sequence is 11 residues long. Trimming removed 1 base at V and 7 bases at J, with 4 bases between. Germline V CDR1 and CDR2: DFQATT, SNEGSKA (reference sequence). The CDR3 reads CSARVLGELFF. CDR3 coding DNA: TGCAGTGCTAGAGTACTCGGGGAGCTGTTTTTT.